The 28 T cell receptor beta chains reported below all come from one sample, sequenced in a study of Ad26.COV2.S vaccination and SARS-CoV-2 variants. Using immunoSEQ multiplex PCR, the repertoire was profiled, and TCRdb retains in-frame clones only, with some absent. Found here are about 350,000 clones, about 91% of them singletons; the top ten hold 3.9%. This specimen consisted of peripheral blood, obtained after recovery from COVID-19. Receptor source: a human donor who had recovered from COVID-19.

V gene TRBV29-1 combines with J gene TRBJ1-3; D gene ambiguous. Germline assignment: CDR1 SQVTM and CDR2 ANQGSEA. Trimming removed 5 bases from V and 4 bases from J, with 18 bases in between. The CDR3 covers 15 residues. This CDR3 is CSVQQGVQPGNTIYF. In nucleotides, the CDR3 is TGCAGCGTTCAACAAGGCGTGCAGCCGGGAAACACCATATATTTT.

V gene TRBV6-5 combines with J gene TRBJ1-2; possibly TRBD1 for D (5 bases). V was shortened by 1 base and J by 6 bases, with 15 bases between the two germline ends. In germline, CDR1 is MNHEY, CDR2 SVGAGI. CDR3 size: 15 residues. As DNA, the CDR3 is TGTGCCAGCAGTTACTTCTTCGGGGGAGCCAATGGCTACACCTTC. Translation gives CASSYFFGGANGYTF.

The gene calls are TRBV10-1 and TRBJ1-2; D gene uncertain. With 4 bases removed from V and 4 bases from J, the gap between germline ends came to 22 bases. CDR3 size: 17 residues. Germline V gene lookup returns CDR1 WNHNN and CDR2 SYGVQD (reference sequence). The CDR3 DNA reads TGCGCCAGCAGTGTGGACCCCACACTAAAGGGAGCCTATGGCTACACCTTC. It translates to CASSVDPTLKGAYGYTF.

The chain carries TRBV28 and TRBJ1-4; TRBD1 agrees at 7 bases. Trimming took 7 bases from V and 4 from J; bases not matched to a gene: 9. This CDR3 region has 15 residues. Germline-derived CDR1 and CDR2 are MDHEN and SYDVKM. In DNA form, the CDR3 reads TGTGCCAGCAACCTCGACAGGGCGGGTAATGAAAAACTGTTTTTT. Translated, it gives CASNLDRAGNEKLFF.

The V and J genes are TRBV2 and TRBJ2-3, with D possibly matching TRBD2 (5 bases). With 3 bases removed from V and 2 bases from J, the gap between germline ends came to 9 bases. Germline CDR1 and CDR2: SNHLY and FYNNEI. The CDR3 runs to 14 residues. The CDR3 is CASSDEGHTDTQYF. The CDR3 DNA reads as TGTGCCAGCAGTGACGAGGGTCACACAGATACGCAGTATTTT.

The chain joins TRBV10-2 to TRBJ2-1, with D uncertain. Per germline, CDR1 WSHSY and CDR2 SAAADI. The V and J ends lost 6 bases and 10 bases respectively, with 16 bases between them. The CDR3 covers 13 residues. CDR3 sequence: CASRVADGLEQFF. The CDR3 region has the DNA TGCGCCAGCAGAGTAGCCGATGGGTTGGAGCAGTTCTTC.

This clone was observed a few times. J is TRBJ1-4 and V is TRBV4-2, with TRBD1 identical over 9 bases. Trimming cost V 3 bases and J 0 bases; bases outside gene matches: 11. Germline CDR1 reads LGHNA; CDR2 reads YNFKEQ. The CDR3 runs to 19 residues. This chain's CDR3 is CASSQRDRVGKATNEKLFF. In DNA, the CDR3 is TGTGCCAGCAGCCAGAGGGACAGGGTGGGGAAGGCAACTAATGAAAAACTGTTTTTT.

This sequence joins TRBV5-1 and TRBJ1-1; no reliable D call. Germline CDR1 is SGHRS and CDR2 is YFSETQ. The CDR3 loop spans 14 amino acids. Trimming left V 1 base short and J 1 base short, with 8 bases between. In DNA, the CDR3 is TGCGCCAGCAGCTTGATAGGCGGGAACACTGAAGCTTTCTTT. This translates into CASSLIGGNTEAFF.

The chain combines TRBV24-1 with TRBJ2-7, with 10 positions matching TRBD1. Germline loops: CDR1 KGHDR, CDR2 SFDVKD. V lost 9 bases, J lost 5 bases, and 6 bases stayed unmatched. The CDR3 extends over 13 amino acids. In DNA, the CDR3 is TGTGCCACCGTTCGGGGACAGGGGAACGAGCAGTACTTC. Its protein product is CATVRGQGNEQYF.

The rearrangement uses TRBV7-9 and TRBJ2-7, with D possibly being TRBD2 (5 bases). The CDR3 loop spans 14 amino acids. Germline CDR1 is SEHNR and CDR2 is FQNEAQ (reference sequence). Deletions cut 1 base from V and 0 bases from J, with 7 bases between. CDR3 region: CASSLVGSSYEQYF. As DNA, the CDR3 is TGTGCCAGCAGCTTAGTGGGGAGCTCCTACGAGCAGTACTTC.

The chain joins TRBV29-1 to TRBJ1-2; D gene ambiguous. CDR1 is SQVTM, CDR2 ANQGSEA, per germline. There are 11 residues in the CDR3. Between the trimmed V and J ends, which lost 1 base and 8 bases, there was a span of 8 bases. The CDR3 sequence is CSVEVREGYTF. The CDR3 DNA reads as TGCAGCGTTGAAGTCCGGGAGGGCTACACCTTC.

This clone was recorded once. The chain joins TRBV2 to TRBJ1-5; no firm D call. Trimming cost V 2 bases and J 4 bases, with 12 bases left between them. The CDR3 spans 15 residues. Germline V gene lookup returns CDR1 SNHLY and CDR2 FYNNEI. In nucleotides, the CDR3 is TGTGCCAGCAGTGAAACAGTGTTCCCAAATCAGCCCCAGCATTTT. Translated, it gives CASSETVFPNQPQHF. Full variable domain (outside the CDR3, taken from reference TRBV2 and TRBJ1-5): EPEVTQTPSHQVTQMGQEVILRCVPISNHLYFYWYRQILGQKVEFLVSFYNNEISEKSEIFDDQFSVERPDGSNFTLKIRSTKLEDSAMYFCASSETVFPNQPQHFGDGTRLSIL.

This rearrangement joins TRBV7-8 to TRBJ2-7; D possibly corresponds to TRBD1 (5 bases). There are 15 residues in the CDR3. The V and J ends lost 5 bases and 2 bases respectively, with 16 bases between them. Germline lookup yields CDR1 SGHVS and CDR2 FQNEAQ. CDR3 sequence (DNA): TGTGCCAGCAGCCCCAGGGATTCCACTACCTACGAGCAGTACTTC. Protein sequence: CASSPRDSTTYEQYF.

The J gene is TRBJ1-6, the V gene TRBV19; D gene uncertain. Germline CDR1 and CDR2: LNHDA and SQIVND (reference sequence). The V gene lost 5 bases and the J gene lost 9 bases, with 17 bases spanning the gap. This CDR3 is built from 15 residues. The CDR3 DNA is TGTGCCAGTAGTTCACGACTGCCCCTGGGTTCACCCCTCCACTTT. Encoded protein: CASSSRLPLGSPLHF.

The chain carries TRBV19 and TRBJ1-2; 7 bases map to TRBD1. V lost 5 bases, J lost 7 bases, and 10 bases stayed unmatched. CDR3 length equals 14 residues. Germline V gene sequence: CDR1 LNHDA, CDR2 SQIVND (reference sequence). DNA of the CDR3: TGTGCCAGTAGTTTCTCGGACAGGAGCGGTGGCTACACCTTC. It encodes CASSFSDRSGGYTF.

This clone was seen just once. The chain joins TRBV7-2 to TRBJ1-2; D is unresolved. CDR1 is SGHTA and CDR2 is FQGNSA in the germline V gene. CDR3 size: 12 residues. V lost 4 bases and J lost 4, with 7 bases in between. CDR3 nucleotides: TGTGCCAGCAGCTCCCGGCCCTATGGCTACACCTTC. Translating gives CASSSRPYGYTF.

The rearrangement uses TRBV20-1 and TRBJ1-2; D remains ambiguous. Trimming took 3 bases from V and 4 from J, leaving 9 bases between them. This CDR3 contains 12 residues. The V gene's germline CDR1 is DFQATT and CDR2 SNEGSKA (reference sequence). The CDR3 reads CSASPDTYGYTF. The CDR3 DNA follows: TGCAGTGCTAGTCCAGATACCTATGGCTACACCTTC.

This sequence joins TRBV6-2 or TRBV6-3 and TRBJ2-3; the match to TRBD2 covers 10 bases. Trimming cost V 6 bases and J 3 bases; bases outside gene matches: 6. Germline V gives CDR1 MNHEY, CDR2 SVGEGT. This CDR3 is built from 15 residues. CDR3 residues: CASSRPSGGTDTQYF. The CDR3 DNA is TGTGCCAGCAGCCGACCTAGCGGGGGAACAGATACGCAGTATTTT.

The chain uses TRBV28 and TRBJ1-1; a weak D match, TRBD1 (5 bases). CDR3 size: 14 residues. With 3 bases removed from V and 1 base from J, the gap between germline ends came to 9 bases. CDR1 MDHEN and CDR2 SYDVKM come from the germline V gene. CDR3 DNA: TGTGCCAGCAGTTTGCATGGGGCGAACACTGAAGCTTTCTTT. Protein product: CASSLHGANTEAFF.

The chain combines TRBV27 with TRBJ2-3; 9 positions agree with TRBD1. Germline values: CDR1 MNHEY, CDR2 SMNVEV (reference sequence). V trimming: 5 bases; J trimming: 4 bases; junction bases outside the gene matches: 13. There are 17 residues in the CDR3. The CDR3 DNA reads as TGTGCCAGCAGTACCCCCAGGGGGACAGGGTGGGCAGATACGCAGTATTTT. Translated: CASSTPRGTGWADTQYF.

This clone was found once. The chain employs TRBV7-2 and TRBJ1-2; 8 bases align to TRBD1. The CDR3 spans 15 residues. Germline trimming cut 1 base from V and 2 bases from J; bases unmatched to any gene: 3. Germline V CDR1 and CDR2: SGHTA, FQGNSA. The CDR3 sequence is CASSLEDRANYGYTF. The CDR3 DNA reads TGTGCCAGCAGCTTAGAGGACAGGGCAAACTATGGCTACACCTTC.

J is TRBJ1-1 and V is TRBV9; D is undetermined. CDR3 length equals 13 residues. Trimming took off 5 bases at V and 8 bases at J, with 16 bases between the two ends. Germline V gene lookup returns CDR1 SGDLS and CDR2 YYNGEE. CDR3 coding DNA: TGTGCCAGCAGTGGCTTTGAGTTCGGGGAAGCTTTCTTT. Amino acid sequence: CASSGFEFGEAFF.

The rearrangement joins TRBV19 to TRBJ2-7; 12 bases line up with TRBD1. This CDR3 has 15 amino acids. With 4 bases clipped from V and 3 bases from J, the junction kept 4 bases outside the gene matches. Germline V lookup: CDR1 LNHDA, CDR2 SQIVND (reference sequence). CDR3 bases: TGTGCCAGTAGTACCGGGACAGGGGGCATCTACGAGCAGTACTTC. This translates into CASSTGTGGIYEQYF.

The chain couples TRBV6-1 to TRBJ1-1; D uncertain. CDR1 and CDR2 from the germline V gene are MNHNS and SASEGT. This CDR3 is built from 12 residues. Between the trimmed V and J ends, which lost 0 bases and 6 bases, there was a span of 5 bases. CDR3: CASSEARPEAFF. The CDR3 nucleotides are TGTGCCAGCAGTGAAGCGAGGCCTGAAGCTTTCTTT.

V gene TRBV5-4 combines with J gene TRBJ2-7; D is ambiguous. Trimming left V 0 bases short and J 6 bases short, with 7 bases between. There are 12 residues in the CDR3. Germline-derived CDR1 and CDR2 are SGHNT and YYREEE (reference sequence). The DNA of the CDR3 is TGTGCCAGCAGCTTGGGTCGATTCGAGCAGTACTTC. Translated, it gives CASSLGRFEQYF. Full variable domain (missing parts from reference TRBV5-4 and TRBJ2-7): ETGVTQSPTHLIKTRGQQVTLRCSSQSGHNTVSWYQQALGQGPQFIFQYYREEENGRGNFPPRFSGLQFPNYSSELNVNALELDDSALYLCASSLGRFEQYFGPGTRLTVT.

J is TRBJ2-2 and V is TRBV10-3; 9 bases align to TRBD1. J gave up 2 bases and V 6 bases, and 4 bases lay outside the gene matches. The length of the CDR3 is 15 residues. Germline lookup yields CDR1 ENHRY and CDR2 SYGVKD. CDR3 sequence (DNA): TGTGCCATCAGACCGGGACAGGGAAACACCGGGGAGCTGTTTTTT. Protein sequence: CAIRPGQGNTGELFF.

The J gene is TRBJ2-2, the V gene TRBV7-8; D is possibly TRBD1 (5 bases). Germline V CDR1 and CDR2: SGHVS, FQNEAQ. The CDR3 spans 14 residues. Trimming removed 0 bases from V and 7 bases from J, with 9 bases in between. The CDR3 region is CASSLARQGGELFF. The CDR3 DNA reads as TGTGCCAGCAGCTTAGCGCGGCAGGGCGGGGAGCTGTTTTTT.

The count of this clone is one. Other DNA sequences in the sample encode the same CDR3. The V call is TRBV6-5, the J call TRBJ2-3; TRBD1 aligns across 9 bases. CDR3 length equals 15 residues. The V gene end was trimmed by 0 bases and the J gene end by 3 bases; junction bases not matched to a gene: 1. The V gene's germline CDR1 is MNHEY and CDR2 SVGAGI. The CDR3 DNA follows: TGTGCCAGCAGTTACTCAGGACAGGGGACAGATACGCAGTATTTT. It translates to CASSYSGQGTDTQYF.